Many counts were recorded for the clone carrying this T cell receptor (beta chain). Its target is not known. Germline V lookup: CDR1 SEHNR, CDR2 FQNEAQ (reference sequence). CDR3 length equals 16 residues. Trimming took 3 bases from V and 8 from J, leaving 20 bases between them. The second PCR ran roughly 7 to 12 cycles with a sample-barcoded 5' primer and J-beta primers. A minimum of 2.5 million CDR3-containing paired-end reads was obtained for each sample. TCRdb fed the 5' RACE reads into MiXCR, producing one record per CDR3 protein. The sample contains hundreds of thousands of distinct CDR3 sequences, 25% to 35% of which appear only once. The sample belongs to a study of blood T cells in healthy people across ages. Study-wide results and caveats: Diversity estimates drawn from one million T cells were deemed underestimates.

Russia was home to the donors, healthy Caucasian individuals aged about 6 to 90. At least 7 million PBMCs were isolated per sample. This receptor was obtained from an elderly woman in good health. Sequenced material: blood. The chain has TRBV7-9 and TRBJ2-1; D tentatively fits TRBD1 or TRBD2 (5 bases each). The DNA for the CDR3 is TGTGCCAGCAGCTTGTCAGTTTGGGCAGGGAGTGATGAGCAGTTCTTC. This gives the protein CASSLSVWAGSDEQFF.